What follows are 23 T cell receptor beta chains derived from one specimen sequenced in a study of blood T cell repertoires in COVID-19. The table came from immunoSEQ multiplex PCR; TCRdb's copy has only in-frame clones and leaves some out. The repertoire consists of about 140,000 clones, with over 75% occurring once and the leading ten covering roughly 5.3%. The sequencing input was peripheral blood. The receptors were sampled from a woman between 50 and 59 years old with acute or convalescent COVID-19.

The chain carries TRBV4-3 and TRBJ2-1, with D possibly TRBD2 on 5 matching bases. Germline V gene sequence: CDR1 LGHNA, CDR2 YSLEER. The length of the CDR3 is 14 residues. The V end lost 3 bases, the J end lost 10 bases, and 16 bases lay between the germline ends. For the CDR3, the DNA is TGCGCCAGCAGCCAGAGACCGACTACGACGGAGCAGTTCTTC. Translation: CASSQRPTTTEQFF.

The chain has TRBV7-9 and TRBJ1-4, with a possible D match to TRBD1 (5 bases). The germline gives CDR1 SEHNR, CDR2 FQNEAQ (reference sequence). CDR3 length: 14 residues. V was pared by 0 bases and J by 8 bases, with 10 bases between. The CDR3 DNA is TGTGCCAGCAGCTTAGCCGGGGAGGGGGAAAAACTGTTTTTT. Amino acids: CASSLAGEGEKLFF.

The DNA for the CDR3 is TGCGCCAGCAGCCAAAACTCGGGGACTAGCGGTGCCGAGCAGTACTTC. This gives the protein CASSQNSGTSGAEQYF. The chain joins TRBV4-3 to TRBJ2-7; 11 positions agree with TRBD2. The CDR3 contains 16 residues. CDR1 LGHNA and CDR2 YSLEER come from the germline V gene. J gave up 6 bases and V 2 bases, and 9 bases lay outside the gene matches.

The V and J genes are TRBV4-1 and TRBJ1-5; possible D gene TRBD1, 5 bases. Trimming removed 0 bases at V and 1 base at J, with 10 bases between. Germline CDR1 reads MGHRA; CDR2 reads YSYEKL. The CDR3 consists of 16 residues. CDR3 DNA sequence: TGCGCCAGCAGCCAAGATTGGCAGGGAAGCAATCAGCCCCAGCATTTT. It is translated as CASSQDWQGSNQPQHF.

V is TRBV28 and J is TRBJ1-1, with TRBD1 identical over 7 bases. The ends lost 11 bases at V and 0 bases at J; junction bases unmatched: 9. The germline V gene has CDR1 MDHEN and CDR2 SYDVKM. This CDR3 has 14 residues. CDR3 in amino acids: CAADRADLNTEAFF. The CDR3, as DNA: TGTGCCGCTGACAGGGCTGATTTGAACACTGAAGCTTTCTTT.

Comment on this clone: The sample holds other DNA sequences that translate to the same CDR3. V usage is TRBV7-9 and J usage is TRBJ1-2; tentatively, D is TRBD1 (6 bases). This CDR3 is 12 amino acids long. The V gene lost 3 bases and the J gene lost 6 bases, with 8 bases spanning the gap. Germline assignment: CDR1 SEHNR and CDR2 FQNEAQ (reference sequence). The CDR3 reads CASSFSGDGYTF. The CDR3 region has the DNA TGTGCCAGCAGCTTTTCAGGGGATGGCTACACCTTC.

The chain recombines TRBV9 with TRBJ2-3; D gene ambiguous. The CDR3 runs 14 residues. The germline V and J ends were trimmed by 7 bases and 4 bases, with 16 bases remaining between them. Germline V lookup: CDR1 SGDLS, CDR2 YYNGEE. The CDR3 DNA is TGTGCCAGCGCACCGAGACCCGAGGCAGATACGCAGTATTTT. Residues: CASAPRPEADTQYF.

This clone was observed once. V is TRBV5-1 and J is TRBJ1-6; D ambiguous. With 9 bases removed from V and 8 bases from J, the gap between germline ends came to 18 bases. Germline CDR1 reads SGHRS; CDR2 reads YFSETQ. This CDR3 contains 14 residues. The CDR3 DNA is TGCGCCACATCTCGCGGGGAGTTGGATTCACCCCTCCACTTT. Protein sequence: CATSRGELDSPLHF.

This clone was seen a handful of times. This chain joins TRBV28 and TRBJ1-1, with TRBD1 matching 11 bases. CDR1 MDHEN and CDR2 SYDVKM come from the germline V gene. J gave up 9 bases and V 1 base, and 7 bases lay outside the gene matches. CDR3 length: 15 residues. Written as DNA, the CDR3 is TGTGCCAGCAGTTTATTAATGGGACAGGGGGGACAAGCTTTCTTT. Translated, it gives CASSLLMGQGGQAFF.

The chain is built from TRBV2 and TRBJ1-5, with D uncertain. Germline CDR1 reads SNHLY; CDR2 reads FYNNEI. The CDR3 is made up of 14 amino acids. The V gene lost 6 bases and the J gene lost 1 base, with 10 bases spanning the gap. The CDR3 coding sequence is TGTGCCAGCAGACGGGGAACCAGCAATCAGCCCCAGCATTTT. Its protein product is CASRRGTSNQPQHF.

The V and J genes are TRBV5-6 and TRBJ2-5; TRBD2 matches at 12 bases. CDR1 is SGHDT, CDR2 YYEEEE, per germline. V trimming: 5 bases; J trimming: 3 bases; junction bases outside the gene matches: 5. This CDR3 comprises 15 residues. CDR3 loop: CASSYRTSGKETQYF. The CDR3 DNA follows: TGTGCCAGCAGTTATAGGACTAGCGGGAAAGAGACCCAGTACTTC.

The chain carries TRBV7-8 and TRBJ1-1, with a possible D match to TRBD1 (5 bases). The V end was cut by 6 bases, the J end by 5 bases, with 16 bases between. There are 14 residues in the CDR3. CDR1 and CDR2 (germline): SGHVS, FQNEAQ. In nucleotides, the CDR3 is TGTGCCAGCAGACGAACGACAGAAGGAACTGAAGCTTTCTTT. Its translation is CASRRTTEGTEAFF.

This chain links TRBV7-9 with TRBJ2-1; D is perhaps TRBD1 (5 bases). CDR1 and CDR2 (germline): SEHNR, FQNEAQ (reference sequence). With 4 bases removed from V and 3 bases from J, the gap between germline ends came to 10 bases. This CDR3 is built from 14 residues. CDR3 nucleotide sequence: TGTGCCAGCAGCTGGGGCAGTTTCTACAATGAGCAGTTCTTC. Translation gives CASSWGSFYNEQFF.

This sequence joins TRBV5-8 and TRBJ1-5; 7 positions agree with TRBD1. Per the germline V gene, CDR1 is SGHTS and CDR2 is YDEGEE. This CDR3 spans 18 amino acids. Trimming took 3 bases from V and 3 from J; bases not matched to a gene: 15. The CDR3 DNA follows: TGTGCCAGCAGCTCGAACAGGGGCTCGGCCCTCTTCAATCAGCCCCAGCATTTT. It encodes CASSSNRGSALFNQPQHF.

The chain employs TRBV28 and TRBJ1-2, with D possibly being TRBD1 (6 bases). This CDR3 has 13 amino acids. V was trimmed by 8 bases and J by 0 bases, leaving 10 bases between them. From germline, CDR1 is MDHEN and CDR2 SYDVKM. The CDR3: CASADSPNYGYTF. The CDR3 nucleotides are TGTGCCAGCGCGGACAGTCCTAACTATGGCTACACCTTC.

The chain carries TRBV9 and TRBJ1-2; no clear D gene. CDR3 size: 16 residues. Germline assignment: CDR1 SGDLS and CDR2 YYNGEE. With 0 bases removed from V and 8 bases from J, the gap between germline ends came to 20 bases. The CDR3 coding sequence is TGTGCCAGCAGCGTAGGCTCGAGGGAGCCCGGGCGGGGCTACACCTTC. It encodes CASSVGSREPGRGYTF.

This sequence joins TRBV6-5 and TRBJ2-1; 12 bases agree with TRBD2. The J segment lost 10 bases and the V segment lost 0 bases, leaving 4 bases of the junction unmatched. This CDR3 spans 15 amino acids. Looked up from germline, CDR1 is MNHEY and CDR2 is SVGAGI. This CDR3 reads CASSYSGTSGREQFF. The CDR3 DNA is TGTGCCAGCAGTTACTCAGGGACTAGCGGGCGGGAGCAGTTCTTC.

The chain combines TRBV7-2 with TRBJ2-3; 15 bases line up with TRBD2. The germline gives CDR1 SGHTA, CDR2 FQGNSA. J was trimmed by 5 bases and V by 5 bases; bases with no gene match: 8. This CDR3 spans 17 amino acids. CDR3 amino acids: CASSAGTSGGIGDTQYF. The CDR3 DNA is TGTGCCAGCAGCGCAGGGACTAGCGGGGGGATCGGAGATACGCAGTATTTT.

This chain connects TRBV29-1 to TRBJ2-7; D gene unclear. Deletions cut 7 bases from V and 0 bases from J, with 7 bases between. This CDR3 region has 11 residues. Germline loops: CDR1 SQVTM, CDR2 ANQGSEA. CDR3 sequence reads: CSAADSYEQYF. CDR3 DNA: TGCAGCGCCGCGGACTCCTACGAGCAGTACTTC.

This clone has more than one count but fewer than ten. Other nucleotide sequences from this sample produce the same CDR3. The chain carries TRBV7-2 and TRBJ1-4, with no clear D. The CDR3 covers 14 residues. Germline-derived CDR1 and CDR2 are SGHTA and FQGNSA. The V gene lost 4 bases and the J gene lost 3 bases, with 9 bases spanning the gap. DNA for the CDR3: TGTGCCAGCAGCTCGGGTCAGCCTAATGAAAAACTGTTTTTT. Translation: CASSSGQPNEKLFF.

This clone appeared many times. This chain uses TRBV18 with TRBJ1-1; maybe TRBD1 (5 bases). The germline V and J ends were trimmed by 6 bases and 5 bases, with 25 bases remaining between them. The CDR3 runs to 17 residues. In germline, CDR1 is KGHSH, CDR2 LQKENI. The CDR3 region is CASSTSVGAERRTEAFF. The CDR3 DNA follows: TGTGCCAGCTCGACCTCGGTAGGGGCGGAACGAAGAACTGAAGCTTTCTTT.

V usage is TRBV28 and J usage is TRBJ1-2; possibly TRBD1 for D (5 bases). From germline, CDR1 is MDHEN and CDR2 SYDVKM. The ends were cut back, 1 base at V and 4 bases at J, with 10 bases in the middle. The CDR3 is 14 residues long. CDR3 sequence (DNA): TGTGCCAGCAGTTTATTAGGGGCAGCCTATGGCTACACCTTC. Its protein is CASSLLGAAYGYTF.

The V call is TRBV14, the J call TRBJ2-5; tentatively, D is TRBD2 (6 bases). Germline assignment: CDR1 SGHDN and CDR2 FVKESK. V lost 10 bases and J lost 1, with 13 bases in between. There are 13 residues in the CDR3. CDR3 coding DNA: TGTGCCAATACGGGACTGGTCCAAGAGACCCAGTACTTC. Its protein product is CANTGLVQETQYF.